This TCR beta chain derives from a study of identical twins. Regarding the study as a whole: For zero-insertion analyses, partial confounding could come from invariant MAIT and iNKT cells.

Comments on this clonotype: Its cognate antigen is unknown.

TCRdb itself ran the 5' RACE reads through MiXCR, one entry per CDR3 protein. The sample lists about 530,000 distinct CDR3 sequences, roughly 15% occurring once. The CDR3 contains 15 residues. Trimming took off 3 bases at V and 0 bases at J, with 13 bases between the two ends. The V gene's germline CDR1 is SGHRS and CDR2 YFSETQ. The same data also contributed to another study, on yellow fever vaccine responses in identical twins.

This receptor was identified in a woman under 30 in good health. Sequenced material: CD4+ T cells sorted from blood. The V call is TRBV5-1, the J call TRBJ2-7; the D gene could be TRBD1 or TRBD2 (5 bases each). The CDR3 DNA is TGCGCCAGCAGCTCAAACGGGGCAGTCTCCTACGAGCAGTACTTC. The encoded protein is CASSSNGAVSYEQYF. Drawing the rest from reference TRBV5-1 and TRBJ2-7, the complete variable domain is KAGVTQTPRYLIKTRGQQVTLSCSPISGHRSVSWYQQTPGQGLQFLFEYFSETQRNKGNFPGRFSGRQFSNSRSEMNVSTLELGDSALYLCASSSNGAVSYEQYFGPGTRLTVT.